This T cell receptor (beta chain) was documented in a study of control samples from healthy donors and cancer patients. Trimming cost V 0 bases and J 8 bases, with 10 bases left between them. This CDR3 has 13 amino acids. Germline V lookup: CDR1 MNHEY, CDR2 SVGAGI. The method was immunoSEQ multiplex PCR; TCRdb's version includes in-frame clones alone and lacks a portion of them. Recorded for this sample: roughly 200,000 clones. The receptor comes from a woman in her twenties or thirties in good health. Sequencing input: blood. The chain employs TRBV6-5 and TRBJ1-2, with D possibly TRBD1 on 5 matching bases. The CDR3 loop is CASSYSPGVGYTF. CDR3 DNA sequence: TGTGCCAGCAGTTACTCGCCGGGGGTGGGCTACACCTTC.